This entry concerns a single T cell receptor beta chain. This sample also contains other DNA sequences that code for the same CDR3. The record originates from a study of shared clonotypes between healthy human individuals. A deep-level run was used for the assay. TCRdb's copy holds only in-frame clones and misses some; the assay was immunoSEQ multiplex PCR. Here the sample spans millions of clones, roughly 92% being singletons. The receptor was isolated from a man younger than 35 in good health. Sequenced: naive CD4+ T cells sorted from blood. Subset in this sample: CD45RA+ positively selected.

CDR3 loop: CAWSVPPYEQYF. CDR3 bases: TGTGCCTGGAGTGTACCCCCGTACGAGCAGTACTTC. The J gene is TRBJ2-7, the V gene TRBV30; D is ambiguous. This CDR3 has 12 residues. Trimming cost V 0 bases and J 4 bases, with 7 bases left between them. Per the germline V gene, CDR1 is GTSNPN and CDR2 is SVGIG (reference sequence).